The T cell receptor beta chain described here comes from a study of shared clonotypes between healthy human individuals. The assay used deep level. For every subset, genomic DNA was evenly distributed across several immunoSEQ plates. As handled by the study authors: ImmunoSEQ output lacked quality scores and full-length reads, limiting matched filtering. Assay used: immunoSEQ multiplex PCR; TCRdb lists only in-frame clones, some missing. The D gene and trimming were derived from the DNA, and the V and J assignments and clone size from that table. The sample shows hundreds of thousands of clones, about 80% of them seen only once. This clone was recorded once. Healthy adults negative for HIV, lacking recent acute infections or vaccinations, served as donors. This CDR3 has 14 residues. The V end lost 1 base, the J end lost 0 bases, and 4 bases lay between the germline ends. Per germline, CDR1 SGHRS and CDR2 YFSETQ.

This chain links TRBV5-1 with TRBJ2-2; D remains ambiguous. Material: PBMCs. The sequence was collected from a woman aged 40-49 years in good health. Some clones in this sample may be carry-over from other donors' samples. In nucleotides, the CDR3 is TGCGCCAGCAGCTTGCGCACGAACACCGGGGAGCTGTTTTTT. It translates to CASSLRTNTGELFF. Combining the CDR3 with reference TRBV5-1 and TRBJ2-2 gives the whole variable domain KAGVTQTPRYLIKTRGQQVTLSCSPISGHRSVSWYQQTPGQGLQFLFEYFSETQRNKGNFPGRFSGRQFSNSRSEMNVSTLELGDSALYLCASSLRTNTGELFFGEGSRLTVL.